The present entry profiles one TCR beta chain with its context. Authors' methods: The assay estimated nucleated cells by amplifying reference gene primers. TCRdb's copy holds only in-frame clones and misses some; the assay was immunoSEQ multiplex PCR. That table is the source of V, J and clone size, and D and trimming were worked out from the DNA. The sample records hundreds of thousands of clones, approximately 89% being singletons. The CDR3 is made up of 19 amino acids. J lost 0 bases, V lost 3 bases, and 10 bases had no gene match. From germline, CDR1 is MDHEN and CDR2 SYDVKM. This specimen belongs to a study of blood T cell repertoires in COVID-19. Study-level information: Italy, Spain and the United States were the sources of the convalescent and acute COVID-19 samples. T cells, B-cell-depleted T cells, or PBMCs supplied cDNA or gDNA.

The receptor was isolated from a young woman who had recovered from COVID-19. Sequenced input: peripheral blood. The V call is TRBV28, the J call TRBJ1-5, with 11 bases aligning to TRBD1. The CDR3 loop reads CASSLRGTGGILSNQPQHF. CDR3 bases: TGTGCCAGCAGTTTGAGGGGGACAGGGGGAATACTTAGCAATCAGCCCCAGCATTTT.